The next 8 T cell receptor beta chains were all read from a single sample in a study of OX40 agonist ivuxolimab in advanced cancers. Data came from immunoSEQ multiplex PCR; TCRdb stores just in-frame clones and leaves some out. There are about 69,000 clones in the sample; about 85% occur only once, and less than 3% lies in the top ten. Here the sequenced sample was CD4+ or CD8+ T cells sorted from blood, taken in a trial of the OX40 agonist ivuxolimab. These receptor sequences come from an adult with an advanced solid tumor such as melanoma, head and neck, liver or kidney cancer.

V usage is TRBV4-3 and J usage is TRBJ1-3, with D unclear. Germline V gene lookup returns CDR1 LGHNA and CDR2 YSLEER. V lost 0 bases and J lost 4, with 10 bases in between. The CDR3 is 15 amino acids. The CDR3 loop reads CASSQDNRGGNTIYF. DNA of the CDR3: TGCGCCAGCAGCCAAGATAATCGAGGGGGAAACACCATATATTTT.

V gene TRBV2 combines with J gene TRBJ1-6; TRBD1 agrees at 11 bases. Germline CDR1 SNHLY, CDR2 FYNNEI. The CDR3 loop spans 17 amino acids. Germline trimming cut 6 bases from V and 2 bases from J; bases unmatched to any gene: 6. CDR3: CASREPGQGAYNSPLHF. In nucleotides, the CDR3 is TGTGCCAGCAGAGAGCCGGGACAGGGGGCCTATAATTCACCCCTCCACTTT.

The genes are TRBV4-3 and TRBJ1-2; a possible D gene is TRBD1 (6 bases). Trimming removed 0 bases at V and 4 bases at J, with 9 bases between. The CDR3 sequence is 14 residues long. CDR1 and CDR2 from the germline V gene are LGHNA and YSLEER. CDR3 nucleotide sequence: TGCGCCAGCAGCCAAGAGCAACAGGGCTATGGCTACACCTTC. This encodes CASSQEQQGYGYTF.

DNA for the CDR3: TGTGCCAGCAGCTCCGGACAGGGGGTCGGCTATGGCTACACCTTC. It translates to CASSSGQGVGYGYTF. This sequence joins TRBV5-8 and TRBJ1-2, with 10 nucleotides matching TRBD1. J gave up 4 bases and V 3 bases, and 6 bases lay outside the gene matches. This CDR3 is 15 amino acids long. Germline loops: CDR1 SGHTS, CDR2 YDEGEE.

J is TRBJ1-4 and V is TRBV7-2; D gene unclear. CDR1 and CDR2 from the germline V gene are SGHTA and FQGNSA. The V gene lost 5 bases and the J gene lost 8 bases, with 12 bases spanning the gap. The CDR3 consists of 13 residues. Here the CDR3 DNA reads TGTGCCAGCAGCCCCCGCGTCAGGGAAAAACTGTTTTTT. It codes for CASSPRVREKLFF.

This sequence joins TRBV9 and TRBJ2-1; D uncertain. Looked up from germline, CDR1 is SGDLS and CDR2 is YYNGEE. Trimming took 3 bases from V and 6 from J, leaving 16 bases between them. The CDR3 is made up of 15 amino acids. This CDR3 reads CASSAGGPTINEQFF. The CDR3 DNA is TGTGCCAGCAGCGCGGGCGGACCTACGATCAATGAGCAGTTCTTC.

The chain carries TRBV30 and TRBJ2-4; possible D gene TRBD1, 6 bases. This CDR3 has 14 residues. Looked up from germline, CDR1 is GTSNPN and CDR2 is SVGIG (reference sequence). V shed 4 bases and J shed 2 bases, with 12 bases lying between them. DNA for the CDR3: TGTGCCTGGACCCTCAGGGGATCCAAAAACATTCAGTACTTC. It encodes CAWTLRGSKNIQYF.

The V and J genes are TRBV6-5 and TRBJ1-3; possibly TRBD1 for D (6 bases). The germline V gene encodes CDR1 MNHEY and CDR2 SVGAGI. The V end lost 6 bases, the J end lost 4 bases, and 13 bases lay between the germline ends. This CDR3 contains 14 residues. CDR3 sequence (DNA): TGTGCCAGCAGGCCACAGGGTTCGGGAAACACCATATATTTT. Translation gives CASRPQGSGNTIYF.